Listed here are 3 T cell receptor beta chains from one sample, sequenced in a study of blood T cell repertoires in COVID-19. Assay: immunoSEQ multiplex PCR; the TCRdb copy retains only in-frame clones and omits some. The table records 300,000 to 450,000 clones, 87% of them present only once. The sequenced sample was PBMCs or T cells enriched from blood (not recorded which). These receptors were taken from a woman in her thirties who had recovered from COVID-19.

This chain uses TRBV5-1 with TRBJ2-1; D is unresolved. The V end lost 0 bases, the J end lost 10 bases, and 14 bases lay between the germline ends. From germline, CDR1 is SGHRS and CDR2 YFSETQ. The CDR3 covers 14 residues. The CDR3 protein is CASSLANTALEQFF. Here the CDR3 DNA reads TGCGCCAGCAGCTTGGCCAACACCGCCTTAGAGCAGTTCTTC.

V and J are TRBV7-2 and TRBJ1-2; D gene uncertain. The V gene's germline CDR1 is SGHTA and CDR2 FQGNSA. V gave up 5 bases and J gave up 8 bases, with 21 bases separating them. The CDR3 runs 15 residues. CDR3 sequence (DNA): TGTGCCAGCAGCCCTAGCCCCCTAGAGGCGTACGGCTACACCTTC. Translating it yields CASSPSPLEAYGYTF.

This clone was counted once. The V and J genes are TRBV12-5 and TRBJ2-3, with 9 nucleotides matching TRBD2. The germline CDR1 and CDR2 sequences are LGHNT and FRNRAP. The CDR3 totals 16 residues. V lost 8 bases, J lost 2 bases, and 11 bases stayed unmatched. CDR3 coding DNA: TGTGCTAGTAGTACCAGCGGGGGGCGTATCACAGATACGCAGTATTTT. Its translation: CASSTSGGRITDTQYF. Looking up the rest from reference TRBV12-5 and TRBJ2-3 gives the full variable domain: DARVTQTPRHKVTEMGQEVTMRCQPILGHNTVFWYRQTMMQGLELLAYFRNRAPLDDSGMPKDRFSAEMPDATLATLKIQPSEPRDSAVYFCASSTSGGRITDTQYFGPGTRLTVL.